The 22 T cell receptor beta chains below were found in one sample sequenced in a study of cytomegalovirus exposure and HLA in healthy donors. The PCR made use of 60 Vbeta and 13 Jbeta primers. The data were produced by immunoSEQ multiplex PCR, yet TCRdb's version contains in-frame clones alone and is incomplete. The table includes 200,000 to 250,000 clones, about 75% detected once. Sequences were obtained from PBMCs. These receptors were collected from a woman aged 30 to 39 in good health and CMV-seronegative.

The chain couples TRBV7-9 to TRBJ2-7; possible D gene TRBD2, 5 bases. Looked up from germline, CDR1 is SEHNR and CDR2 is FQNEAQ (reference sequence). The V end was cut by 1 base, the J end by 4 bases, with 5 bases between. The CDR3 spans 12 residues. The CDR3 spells CASSLGTYEQYF. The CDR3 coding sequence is TGTGCCAGCAGCTTAGGGACTTACGAGCAGTACTTC.

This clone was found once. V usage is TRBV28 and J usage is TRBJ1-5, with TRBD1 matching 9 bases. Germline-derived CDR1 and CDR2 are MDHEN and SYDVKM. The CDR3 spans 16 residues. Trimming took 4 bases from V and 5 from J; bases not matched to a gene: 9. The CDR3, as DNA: TGTGCCAGCAGTTCTTTTGGGACAGGGAAAGATCAGCCCCAGCATTTT. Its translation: CASSSFGTGKDQPQHF.

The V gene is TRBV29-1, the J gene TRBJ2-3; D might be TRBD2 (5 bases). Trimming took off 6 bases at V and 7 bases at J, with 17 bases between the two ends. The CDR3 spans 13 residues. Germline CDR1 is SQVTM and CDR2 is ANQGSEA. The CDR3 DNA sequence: TGCAGCGTGGCCAACCCGCCGGGGTATACGCAGTATTTT. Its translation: CSVANPPGYTQYF.

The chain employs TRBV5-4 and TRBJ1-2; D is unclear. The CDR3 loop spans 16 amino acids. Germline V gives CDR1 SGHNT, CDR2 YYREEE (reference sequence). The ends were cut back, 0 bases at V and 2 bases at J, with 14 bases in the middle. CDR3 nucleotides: TGTGCCAGCAGCTTGGGGGAGGCAGAACTAAACTATGGCTACACCTTC. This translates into CASSLGEAELNYGYTF.

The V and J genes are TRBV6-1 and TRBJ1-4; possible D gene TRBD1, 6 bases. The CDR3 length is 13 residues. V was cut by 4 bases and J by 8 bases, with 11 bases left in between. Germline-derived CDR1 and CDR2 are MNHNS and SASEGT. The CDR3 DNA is TGTGCCAGCAGTGCGTACAGGGACGAAAAACTGTTTTTT. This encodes CASSAYRDEKLFF.

In nucleotides, the CDR3 is TGTGCCAGCAGCTTGGCCAGGAGGAATCAGCCCCAGCATTTT. This translates into CASSLARRNQPQHF. The V and J genes are TRBV5-6 and TRBJ1-5, with D uncertain. V shed 0 bases and J shed 4 bases, with 8 bases lying between them. Per germline, CDR1 SGHDT and CDR2 YYEEEE. The CDR3 runs 14 residues.

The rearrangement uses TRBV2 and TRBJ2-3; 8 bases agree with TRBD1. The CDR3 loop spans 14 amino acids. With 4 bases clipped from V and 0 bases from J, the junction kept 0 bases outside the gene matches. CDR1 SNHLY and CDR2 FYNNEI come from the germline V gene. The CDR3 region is CASSGDRSTDTQYF. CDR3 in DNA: TGTGCCAGCAGTGGGGACAGGAGCACAGATACGCAGTATTTT. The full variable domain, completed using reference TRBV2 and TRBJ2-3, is EPEVTQTPSHQVTQMGQEVILRCVPISNHLYFYWYRQILGQKVEFLVSFYNNEISEKSEIFDDQFSVERPDGSNFTLKIRSTKLEDSAMYFCASSGDRSTDTQYFGPGTRLTVL.

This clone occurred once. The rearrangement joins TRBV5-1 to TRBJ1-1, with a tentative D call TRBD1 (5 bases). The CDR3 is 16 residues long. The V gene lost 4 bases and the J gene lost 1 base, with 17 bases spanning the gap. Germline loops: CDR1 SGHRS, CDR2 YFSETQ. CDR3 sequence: CASSGTTGTGNTEAFF. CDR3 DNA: TGCGCCAGCAGCGGAACAACAGGCACAGGGAACACTGAAGCTTTCTTT. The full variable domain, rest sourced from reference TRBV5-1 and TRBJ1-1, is KAGVTQTPRYLIKTRGQQVTLSCSPISGHRSVSWYQQTPGQGLQFLFEYFSETQRNKGNFPGRFSGRQFSNSRSEMNVSTLELGDSALYLCASSGTTGTGNTEAFFGQGTRLTVV.

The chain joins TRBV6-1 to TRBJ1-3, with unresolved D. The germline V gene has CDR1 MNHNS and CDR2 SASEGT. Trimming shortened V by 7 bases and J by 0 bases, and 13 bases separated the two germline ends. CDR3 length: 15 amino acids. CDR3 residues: CASTEEKSSGNTIYF. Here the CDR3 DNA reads TGTGCCAGCACCGAGGAGAAGAGCTCTGGAAACACCATATATTTT.

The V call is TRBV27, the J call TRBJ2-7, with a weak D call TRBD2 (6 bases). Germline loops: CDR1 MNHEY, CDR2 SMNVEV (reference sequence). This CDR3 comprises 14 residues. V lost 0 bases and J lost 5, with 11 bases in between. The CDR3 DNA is TGTGCCAGCAGTTTATCGGGAGGTTTGAACGAGCAGTACTTC. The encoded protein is CASSLSGGLNEQYF.

The CDR3 DNA reads as TGTGCCAGCAGTGGGGACTACCCGAGAACCGGGGAGCTGTTTTTT. Translating gives CASSGDYPRTGELFF. This chain uses TRBV2 with TRBJ2-2; 7 bases are a match to TRBD2. Germline trimming cut 4 bases from V and 5 bases from J; bases unmatched to any gene: 7. The CDR3 runs to 15 residues. Germline loops: CDR1 SNHLY, CDR2 FYNNEI. Variable domain in full (rest from reference TRBV2 and TRBJ2-2): EPEVTQTPSHQVTQMGQEVILRCVPISNHLYFYWYRQILGQKVEFLVSFYNNEISEKSEIFDDQFSVERPDGSNFTLKIRSTKLEDSAMYFCASSGDYPRTGELFFGEGSRLTVL.

CDR3 sequence (DNA): TGTGCCAGCAGCTTTATCCCTAAGACTAGTCGGACCGGGGAGCTGTTTTTT. Translation gives CASSFIPKTSRTGELFF. This chain joins TRBV7-3 and TRBJ2-2, with a possible D match to TRBD2 (6 bases). Germline V gene sequence: CDR1 SGHTA, CDR2 FQGTGA. V was trimmed by 3 bases and J by 5 bases, leaving 19 bases between them. The CDR3 contains 17 residues.

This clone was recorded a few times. CDR3 DNA: TGTGCCAGCAGTGCCGGGGGGTGGGAAGAGACCCAGTACTTC. Translating gives CASSAGGWEETQYF. The rearrangement joins TRBV7-9 to TRBJ2-5; TRBD2 matches 7 bases. The CDR3 length is 14 residues. J gave up 3 bases and V 6 bases, and 7 bases lay outside the gene matches. Germline-derived CDR1 and CDR2 are SEHNR and FQNEAQ (reference sequence).

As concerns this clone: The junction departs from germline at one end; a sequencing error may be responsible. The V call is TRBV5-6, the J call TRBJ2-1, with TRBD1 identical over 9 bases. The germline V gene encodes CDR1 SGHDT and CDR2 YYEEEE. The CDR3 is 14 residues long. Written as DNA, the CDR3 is TGTGCGAGCAGTGTACAAGGGACAGGGTATGAGCAGTTCTTC. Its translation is CASSVQGTGYEQFF.

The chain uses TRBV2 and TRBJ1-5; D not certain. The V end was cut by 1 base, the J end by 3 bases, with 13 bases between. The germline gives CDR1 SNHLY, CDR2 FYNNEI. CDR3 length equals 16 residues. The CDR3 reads CASSEGMSTINQPQHF. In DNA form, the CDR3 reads TGTGCCAGCAGTGAAGGAATGAGCACGATCAATCAGCCCCAGCATTTT.

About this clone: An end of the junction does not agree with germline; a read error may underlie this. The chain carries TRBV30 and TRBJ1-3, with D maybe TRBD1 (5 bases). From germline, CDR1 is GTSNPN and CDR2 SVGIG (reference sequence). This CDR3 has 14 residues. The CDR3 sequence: CDWSRQSFGNTIYF. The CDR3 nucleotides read TGTGACTGGAGTCGACAGAGTTTTGGAAACACCATATATTTT. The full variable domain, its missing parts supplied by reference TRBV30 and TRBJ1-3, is SQTIHQWPATLVQPVGSPLSLECTVEGTSNPNLYWYRQAAGRGLQLLFYSVGIGQISSEVPQNLSASRPQDRQFILSSKKLLLSDSGFYLCDWSRQSFGNTIYFGEGSWLTVV.

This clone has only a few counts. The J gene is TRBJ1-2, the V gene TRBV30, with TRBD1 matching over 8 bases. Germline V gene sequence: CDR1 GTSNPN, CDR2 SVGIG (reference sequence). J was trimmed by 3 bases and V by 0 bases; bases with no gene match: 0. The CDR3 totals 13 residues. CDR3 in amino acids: CAWSVQGDYGYTF. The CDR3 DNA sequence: TGTGCCTGGAGTGTACAGGGGGACTATGGCTACACCTTC. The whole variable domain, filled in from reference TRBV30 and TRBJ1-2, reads SQTIHQWPATLVQPVGSPLSLECTVEGTSNPNLYWYRQAAGRGLQLLFYSVGIGQISSEVPQNLSASRPQDRQFILSSKKLLLSDSGFYLCAWSVQGDYGYTFGSGTRLTVV.

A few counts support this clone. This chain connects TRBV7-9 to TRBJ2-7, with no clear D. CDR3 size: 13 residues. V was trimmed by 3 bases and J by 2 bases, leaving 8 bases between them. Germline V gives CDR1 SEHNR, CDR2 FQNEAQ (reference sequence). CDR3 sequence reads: CASSFLPAYEQYF. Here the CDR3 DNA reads TGTGCCAGCAGCTTCCTCCCAGCCTACGAGCAGTACTTC.

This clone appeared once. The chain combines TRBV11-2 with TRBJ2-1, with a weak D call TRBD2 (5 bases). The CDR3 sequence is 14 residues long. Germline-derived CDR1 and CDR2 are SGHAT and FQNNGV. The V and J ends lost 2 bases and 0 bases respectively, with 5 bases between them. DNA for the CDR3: TGTGCCAGCAGCTTAACTAGCTCCTACAATGAGCAGTTCTTC. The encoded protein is CASSLTSSYNEQFF.

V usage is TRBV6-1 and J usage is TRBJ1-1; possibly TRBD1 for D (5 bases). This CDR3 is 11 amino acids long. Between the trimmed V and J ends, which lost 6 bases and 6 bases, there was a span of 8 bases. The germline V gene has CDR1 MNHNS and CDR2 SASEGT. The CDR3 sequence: CASSQGSEAFF. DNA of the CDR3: TGTGCCAGCAGCCAGGGCTCTGAAGCTTTCTTT.

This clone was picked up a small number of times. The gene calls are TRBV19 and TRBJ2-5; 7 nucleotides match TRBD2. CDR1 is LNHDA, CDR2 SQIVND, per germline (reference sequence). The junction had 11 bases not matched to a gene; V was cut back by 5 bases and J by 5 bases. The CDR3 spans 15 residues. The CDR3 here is CASSRERGRSETQYF. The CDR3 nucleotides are TGTGCCAGTAGTCGAGAGCGGGGTAGGAGCGAGACCCAGTACTTC.

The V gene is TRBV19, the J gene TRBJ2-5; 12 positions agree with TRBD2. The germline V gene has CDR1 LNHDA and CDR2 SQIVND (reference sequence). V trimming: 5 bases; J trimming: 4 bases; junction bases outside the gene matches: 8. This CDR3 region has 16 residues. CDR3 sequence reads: CASSGETSGSGETQYF. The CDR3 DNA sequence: TGTGCCAGTAGTGGTGAGACTAGCGGGAGTGGAGAGACCCAGTACTTC.